What follows describes a single TCR beta chain. This clone occurred a few times. The antigen it recognizes is unknown. No clone much larger than this one lies a single base away; base qualities are absent. The library was generated by the immunoSEQ multiplex PCR assay. A mixture of 60 forward primers for TCR Vbeta segments and 13 reverse primers for TCR Jbeta segments was used in the multiplex PCR. A multiplex PCR assay on genomic DNA amplified the CDR3 region of rearranged TCR beta genes. On the Illumina HiSeq System, the amplified TCR beta libraries were sequenced as 87-base-pair reads. In the authors' own workflow: Across the 500 to 850 repertoires, a later analysis counted tens of millions of unique TCR beta chains, approximately 10 million of which were shared by at least two donors. A nearest-neighbor algorithm error-corrected the raw reads and collapsed the reads into unique sequences, merging closely related sequences to remove PCR and sequencing errors. To assign V, D and J gene segments, CDR3 sequences were aligned to IMGT reference sequences. For a sequence to be retained, a match of at least six nucleotides was required to both a V gene segment and a J gene segment. A rearrangement was called productive if the CDR3 had no stop codons and remained in frame with V and J, and every other rearrangement was called non-productive. Following IMGT convention, CDR3 was defined as the stretch from the second conserved V-encoded cysteine up to the conserved J-encoded phenylalanine. In an earlier analysis of 500 to 650 of the donors, sequences lacking an unambiguous match to a single V gene segment were excluded. An earlier analysis of over 450 of the donors classified V segments as functional when productive rearrangements were above 56.7% and as segregating when the standard deviation between donors was above 5%. To diagnose cytomegalovirus status from the catalog of TCR beta chain sequences, a statistical classification framework was built. V and J gene assignment, in a later analysis, came from comparing TCR nucleotide sequences with IMGT/GENE-DB human TR gene sequences. A later analysis assigned CDR3 sequences and most-parsimonious VDJ recombination scenarios with the TCRdist pipeline. In a later analysis, each TCR beta chain was defined by its CDR3 amino acid sequence together with its V-gene family, and reads without a unique V-gene family were excluded. In a later analysis, several hundred highly shared, low-generation-probability nucleotide sequences were removed to address suspected cross-contamination and a sequencing artifact. In a later analysis, a clonal expansion index for each public chain was calculated from normalized within-repertoire ranks of inferred template counts. In a later analysis, generation probabilities were computed with a VDJ recombination model fitted to out-of-frame rearrangements, and the resulting probabilities were checked against IGoR. Hypergeometric tests were used in a later analysis to score TCR-TCR, TCR-HLA and TCR-CMV co-occurrence, with a repertoire-size bias correction applied to the TCR pairs. To estimate false discovery rates, a later analysis permuted the HLA or CMV assignments 20 times. In a later analysis, co-occurring TCRs were grouped with DBSCAN, and TCRdist sequence similarity was added when clustering was performed within HLA-allele-positive subsets. Co-occurrence clustering excluded repertoires with fewer than 30,000 or more than 120,000 public chains, plus five with anomalous nucleotide sharing. TCRdb took this table from immuneACCESS and kept in-frame rearrangements with V and J called. Such tables lack part of the clones; where checked against another copy, unresolved V genes explain under half of the gap, and the rest is unexplained. From that table come the V and J calls and clone size; the DNA was used to work out D and trimming. The sample table lists under 200,000 clones, about 12% of them with a count of one. The ten largest make up over 6.5% of the sample.

The entry originates in a study of cytomegalovirus exposure and HLA in healthy donors (dated by TCRdb to the late 2010s). Background for the entire study: An earlier analysis of approximately 640 of the donors reported about 250 Gb of sequence data and 100 million to 140 million unique TCR beta sequences from about 200 million T cells. Among 398 genotyped donors of the cohort, an average of 235,054 unique TCR beta nucleotide sequences were sequenced per donor, roughly 20% of them non-productive. Every repertoire in the discovery cohort had been generated on one and the same sequencing platform. The genetic ancestry cluster associated with self-reported Caucasian donors included approximately 85% of the roughly 410 genotyped donors. The aim of the study was to test whether cataloging public T cell receptors could identify signatures of past pathogen exposure. A later genetic analysis used genome-wide SNP genotypes for 398 of the 666 donors, treating that subset as a discovery cohort. Typing coverage varied by locus: roughly 629-640 donors for A, B, C, DRB1 and DQB1; 522 for DQA1; around 570 for DPA1; 400 to 480 for DPB1. To predict cytomegalovirus infection status, the study brought together high-throughput TCR immunosequencing, statistical association of individual TCRs with disease status, and machine learning. Donor age, sex, ethnicity and CMV serostatus were compiled alongside the repertoire data. Using immunosequencing, the study profiled T cell repertoires from about 610 subjects and related those repertoires to cytomegalovirus serostatus. In addition to the first cohort of 666 subjects, a separate validation cohort of approximately 120 different subjects was used. In the later analysis, no new phenotypic data were used to find candidate immune exposures; instead, reliance was placed on TCR beta sequences and their occurrence across donors. HLA typing covered class I and class II loci at four-digit resolution. A later analysis re-analyzed previously published TCR beta repertoires from about 730 donors and added high-resolution HLA genotyping to study TCR occurrence patterns. Approximately 310 gigabases of sequencing data and 91 million or so unique TCR sequences made up an early release that covered under 750 HLA-typed donors. About five DR-DQ haplotypes were treated as single units for association and clustering because of strong linkage in the cohort. In an earlier analysis of around 540 of the donors, high-throughput TCR beta sequencing was used to judge whether each TCR beta V gene segment behaved as functional or pseudogenic.

The germline V and J ends show losses of 8 bases and 5 bases respectively, and no gene match explains 6 bases of the junction. Reading the germline V gene gives CDR1 MDHEN and CDR2 SYDVKM. The CDR3, cysteine through phenylalanine, is 13 amino acids long. Only CDR3 DNA remains: 39 bases, in frame from the first base. The cohort consisted of 666 healthy bone marrow donors. At the time of sampling, all cohort members were nominally healthy, though unrecorded immune exposures were likely present. The donor tested CMV seropositive and was one of the 289 seropositive cohort members. A peripheral blood sample was provided by each donor, and peripheral blood mononuclear cells were used for TCR beta sequencing. Genomic DNA extraction from the blood cell samples was performed with the Qiagen DNeasy Blood Extraction Kit. The research as a whole found: The 87-base-pair reads could not distinguish some IMGT-functional V segments, including TRBV6-2 and TRBV6-3, so those segments were excluded. The classifier was reported to diagnose cytomegalovirus status with high specificity and sensitivity in both the original cohort and the validation cohort. An association between a missense DCLRE1C variant and V-gene and J-gene trimming of TCR beta chains was found in a later genetic analysis and replicated in an independent cohort. Seventeen rarely observed V segments, including chromosome 9 orphons, were excluded from the earlier analysis of almost 600 of the donors because counts were too low. A later analysis associated about 17,000 TCR beta sequences with specific HLA alleles at a false discovery rate of 0.05. According to a later analysis, TCR association rates differed among HLA loci, with DRB1 alleles showing the most associated TCRs and HLA-C alleles showing the fewest. In a later genetic analysis, fewer N-insertions in productive TCRs were reported among donors in an Asian-associated ancestry cluster than the approximately 710-donor mean. In the study, approximately 160 TCR beta chains were listed as associated with cytomegalovirus. A further reported finding was that TCR beta sequences accurately predicted the HLA-A and HLA-B alleles for most subjects in the first cohort. A later analysis found that HLA-associated TCR beta chains were more clonally expanded and had lower generation probabilities than equally common non-associated chains. Only TCR beta chains were sequenced in this cohort, and the absence of alpha or paired-chain data limited detectable features. The sequencing pipeline was judged likely to have produced a cluster of highly shared sequence variants as a technical artifact. Three of the identified cytomegalovirus-associated TCR beta chains were confirmed in vitro to be specific for cytomegalovirus antigens. Most TCR sequences were observed very rarely across donors, whereas some public TCRs were present in many individuals. When HLA alleles, especially DR and DQ, strongly co-occurred, attributing TCR associations to individual alleles was difficult. An earlier analysis of some 590 of the donors showed that most TCR beta V segments appeared in productive rearrangements either about 87% or about 30% of the time, which broadly matched IMGT annotations. According to the authors, the approach could potentially be generalized to other disease states and immunological phenotypes. HLA typing was unavailable for some donors at each locus, so association tests used only the typed subset. Immune exposure information for the cohort was limited to CMV serostatus. According to a later analysis, most CMV-associated TCR beta chains appeared to be HLA-restricted, and the HLA associations seemed to be driven largely by CMV exposure. Several of the top co-occurrence clusters appeared to be linked to parvovirus B19, influenza, CMV and Epstein-Barr virus, according to a later analysis. Correlated functional status among segregating V segments might be attributable to linkage disequilibrium, but an unknown experimental factor could not be ruled out. The presence/absence analyses assumed that sequencing depth was roughly uniform across donors, and that assumption may not be true.

The TCR sequence derives from a man aged 45-60 years in good health and CMV-seropositive. Material: PBMCs. The chain employs TRBV28 and TRBJ1-5; the central 7 bases match TRBD1. The CDR3 has the sequence CASFGQGDQPQHF. The DNA is TGTGCCAGCTTTGGGCAGGGGGATCAGCCCCAGCATTTT.